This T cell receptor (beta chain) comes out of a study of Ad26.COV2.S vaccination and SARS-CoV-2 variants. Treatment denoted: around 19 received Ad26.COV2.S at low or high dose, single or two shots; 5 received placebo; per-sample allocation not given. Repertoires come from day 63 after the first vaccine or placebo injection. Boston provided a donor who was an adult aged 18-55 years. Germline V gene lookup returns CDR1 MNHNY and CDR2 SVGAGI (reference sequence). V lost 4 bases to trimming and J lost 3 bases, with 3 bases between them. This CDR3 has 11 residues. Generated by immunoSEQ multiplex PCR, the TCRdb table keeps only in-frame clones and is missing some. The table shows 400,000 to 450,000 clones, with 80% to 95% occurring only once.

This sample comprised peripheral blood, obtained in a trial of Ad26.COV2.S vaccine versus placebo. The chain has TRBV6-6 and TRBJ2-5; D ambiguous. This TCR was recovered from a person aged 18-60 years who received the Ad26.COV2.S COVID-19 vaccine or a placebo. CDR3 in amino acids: CASSLKETQYF. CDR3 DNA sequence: TGTGCCAGCAGTTTAAAAGAGACCCAGTACTTC.